Listed below are T cell receptor beta chains from one sample, sequenced in a study of shared clonotypes between healthy human individuals. Profiling relied on immunoSEQ multiplex PCR, and the TCRdb table lists in-frame clones only, not all of them. This repertoire shows roughly 770,000 clones, 95% to 97% found once; its top ten account for about 0.22%. The sample consisted of naive CD8+ T cells sorted from blood. These receptors were collected from a man younger than 45 in good health. The conserved cysteine and the conserved F or W are not part of the CDR3 here. Fields, in order: J gene, V gene, CDR3 protein.

TRBJ2-5 TRBV11-3 ASSLADQETQY
TRBJ2-7 TRBV10-2 ASRDSTYEQY
TRBJ2-1 TRBV15 ATSRDLGTSGGSYNEQF
TRBJ1-2 TRBV27 ASRVAGANYGYT
TRBJ2-2 TRBV11-3 ASSLGTGDTGELF
TRBJ2-5 TRBV11-2 ASSPGRSGSRYQETQY
TRBJ2-5 TRBV7-6 ASSDRRGIQETQY
TRBJ2-7 TRBV2 ASSESPRSSYEQY
TRBJ1-5 TRBV14 ARAQSGTGIVLSNQPQH
TRBJ1-2 TRBV27 ASSSGDGYT
TRBJ2-1 TRBV18 ASSPPVSSYNEQF
TRBJ2-7 TRBV6-5 ASRNGGDEQY
TRBJ1-1 TRBV2 ASALNTEAF
TRBJ2-1 TRBV7-9 ASLLFGSLNEQF
TRBJ1-5 TRBV28 ASSLDRAFNQPQH